These 21 T cell receptor beta chains share one sample of origin, sequenced in a study of T cell repertoires in cytomegalovirus infection. A single record per CDR3 protein comes from TCRdb applying MiXCR to the reads. Of more than 350,000 distinct CDR3 sequences in the sample, roughly a third were seen once. Sequencing was done on a sample of PBMCs. The receptors stem from a human donor in good health (CMV status not recorded). Some clones in this sample may be carry-over from other donors' samples.

The V call is TRBV20-1, the J call TRBJ2-1; no reliable D call. The CDR3 contains 14 residues. Germline lookup yields CDR1 DFQATT and CDR2 SNEGSKA (reference sequence). The V end lost 3 bases, the J end lost 3 bases, and 12 bases lay between the germline ends. CDR3 in amino acids: CSASTGGSYNEQFF. The CDR3 DNA follows: TGCAGTGCTAGCACCGGTGGAAGCTACAATGAGCAGTTCTTC.

The V gene is TRBV5-4, the J gene TRBJ2-7; possibly TRBD2 for D (6 bases). Trimming shortened V by 5 bases and J by 7 bases, and 22 bases separated the two germline ends. This CDR3 spans 15 amino acids. The germline V gene has CDR1 SGHNT and CDR2 YYREEE (reference sequence). The chain's CDR3 is CASSLTGSRLKEQYF. DNA for the CDR3: TGTGCCAGCAGTCTGACCGGGAGCCGTCTGAAAGAGCAGTACTTC.

This clonotype was counted a few times. This chain links TRBV7-9 with TRBJ1-2, with D possibly being TRBD1 (6 bases). This CDR3 region has 14 residues. Germline lookup yields CDR1 SEHNR and CDR2 FQNEAQ (reference sequence). Trimming left V 4 bases short and J 7 bases short, with 16 bases between. The CDR3 DNA reads as TGTGCCAGCAGCTCCGTCGGGGGGGCGAGTGGCTACACCTTC. Protein product: CASSSVGGASGYTF.

A word on this clonotype: This is likely a read error, given that the CDR3 carries no conserved phenylalanine or tryptophan at its end. The V gene is TRBV20-1, the J gene TRBJ2-2; D may correspond to TRBD1 or TRBD2 (7 bases each). The CDR3 is 16 residues long. Trimming cost V 1 base and J 1 base, with 13 bases left between them. Germline V gene sequence: CDR1 DFQATT, CDR2 SNEGSKA (reference sequence). The CDR3 DNA is TGCAGTGCTAGAGCAGCGGGACAGATGAACACCGGGGAGCTGTTTTTG. Residues: CSARAAGQMNTGELFL.

This clonotype came up a few times. The chain carries TRBV5-6 and TRBJ2-1; 7 nucleotides align to TRBD2. The CDR3 sequence is 13 residues long. Germline trimming cut 6 bases from V and 7 bases from J; bases unmatched to any gene: 7. Germline V lookup: CDR1 SGHDT, CDR2 YYEEEE. Written as DNA, the CDR3 is TGTGCCAGCAACGACGGGGGGTTGAATGAGCAGTTCTTC. This encodes CASNDGGLNEQFF.

For this clonotype: A much larger clonotype is one base distant, so this may be a read error. This sequence joins TRBV12-3 or TRBV12-4 and TRBJ2-3; 9 bases align to TRBD2. The CDR3 runs 15 residues. Trimming took 2 bases from V and 4 from J; bases not matched to a gene: 4. CDR3 DNA sequence: TGTGCCAGCAGTTTACTAGCGGGGTCACCAGATACGCAGTATTTT. Amino acid sequence: CASSLLAGSPDTQYF.

A single count supports this clonotype. The V and J genes are TRBV7-8 and TRBJ1-6, with 10 positions matching TRBD1. The germline V gene has CDR1 SGHVS and CDR2 FQNEAQ. There are 16 residues in the CDR3. J gave up 5 bases and V 5 bases, and 6 bases lay outside the gene matches. CDR3 DNA sequence: TGTGCCAGCAGCCCCGGACAGGGGGTTCATAATTCACCCCTCCACTTT. This codes for CASSPGQGVHNSPLHF. The full variable domain, in which reference TRBV7-8 and TRBJ1-6 provide the parts outside the CDR3, is GAGVSQSPRYKVAKRGQDVALRCDPISGHVSLFWYQQALGQGPEFLTYFQNEAQLDKSGLPSDRFFAERPEGSVSTLKIQRTQQEDSAVYLCASSPGQGVHNSPLHFGNGTRLTVT.

V and J are TRBV6-2 or TRBV6-3 and TRBJ2-2, with 9 bases lining up with TRBD1. Unmatched junction bases numbered 7, after V lost 6 bases and J lost 5 bases. The CDR3 has 15 residues. Looked up from germline, CDR1 is MNHEY and CDR2 is SVGEGT. The CDR3 DNA reads TGTGCCAGCAGCACCGGGACAGGGCGGACCGGGGAGCTGTTTTTT. Its translation is CASSTGTGRTGELFF.

The rearrangement joins TRBV2 to TRBJ2-2, with D possibly matching TRBD1 (6 bases). CDR3 length: 14 residues. Germline CDR1 and CDR2: SNHLY and FYNNEI. V lost 6 bases to trimming and J lost 7 bases, with 15 bases between them. CDR3 coding DNA: TGTGCCAGCAGCCCCGAGACAGGCATCGGGGAGCTGTTTTTT. It is translated as CASSPETGIGELFF.

The V gene is TRBV24-1, the J gene TRBJ1-2; no clear D. Trimming removed 5 bases at V and 2 bases at J, with 11 bases between. Germline assignment: CDR1 KGHDR and CDR2 SFDVKD. The CDR3 is 14 residues long. The CDR3 protein is CATSGDGINYGYTF. CDR3 bases: TGTGCCACCAGTGGCGACGGGATAAACTATGGCTACACCTTC.

The chain uses TRBV7-6 and TRBJ2-3; 10 positions agree with TRBD2. The V and J ends lost 5 bases and 2 bases, in that order; junction bases with no gene match: 7. The CDR3 extends over 16 amino acids. Germline V lookup: CDR1 SGHVS, CDR2 FNYEAQ. The DNA for the CDR3 is TGTGCCAGCAGCGCAGGCCTAGCGGGGGTCACAGATACGCAGTATTTT. Protein: CASSAGLAGVTDTQYF.

Only a few counts were recorded for this clonotype. CDR3 DNA: TGTGCCAGTAGTATCGGAACAGGGGTGGGTTTCGATCAGCCCCAGCATTTT. The encoded protein is CASSIGTGVGFDQPQHF. This chain connects TRBV19 to TRBJ1-5, with 7 bases fitting TRBD1. V trimming: 3 bases; J trimming: 5 bases; junction bases outside the gene matches: 13. The CDR3 runs 17 residues. Germline CDR1 reads LNHDA; CDR2 reads SQIVND (reference sequence).

DNA for the CDR3: TGTGCCAGCAGCTCCCGACTAGCGGGGGGCTACAATGAGCAGTTCTTC. Residues: CASSSRLAGGYNEQFF. The chain carries TRBV12-3 or TRBV12-4 and TRBJ2-1; 13 bases map to TRBD2. CDR3 length: 16 amino acids. Trimming at V came to 6 bases and at J to 3 bases, leaving 5 bases not matched to a gene.

The rearrangement joins TRBV19 to TRBJ1-1, with D perhaps matching TRBD1 (5 bases). The V end was cut by 6 bases, the J end by 1 base, with 18 bases between. In germline, CDR1 is LNHDA, CDR2 SQIVND (reference sequence). CDR3 length: 16 amino acids. The CDR3 DNA sequence: TGTGCCAGTAGAATCCCCCCGGGTCAGGGGAACACTGAAGCTTTCTTT. This encodes CASRIPPGQGNTEAFF.

Only one count was recorded for this clonotype. V and J are TRBV18 and TRBJ2-1, with 9 bases matching TRBD2. V was clipped by 2 bases and J by 5 bases; unmatched bases: 19. The V gene's germline CDR1 is KGHSH and CDR2 LQKENI. This CDR3 region has 20 residues. CDR3 bases: TGTGCCAGCTCACCAGTACGCCAGCGGGGGGCCCCTACGTACAACAATGAGCAGTTCTTC. Its protein product is CASSPVRQRGAPTYNNEQFF.

The V gene is TRBV23-1, the J gene TRBJ1-5; D uncertain. TRBV23-1 is placed among ORFs of uncertain function. The CDR3 covers 13 residues. Trimming stripped 7 bases from V and 0 bases from J, with 7 bases between. The CDR3: CASTYYSNQPQHF. The CDR3 DNA sequence: TGCGCCAGCACCTATTATAGCAATCAGCCCCAGCATTTT.

This chain links TRBV20-1 with TRBJ2-7, with TRBD2 matching over 8 bases. The J segment lost 0 bases and the V segment lost 0 bases, leaving 7 bases of the junction unmatched. CDR3 length: 16 residues. Germline CDR1 and CDR2: DFQATT and SNEGSKA (reference sequence). CDR3 DNA: TGCAGTGCTAGAGAGACTCAGCGGGGGTCCTCCTACGAGCAGTACTTC. Its translation: CSARETQRGSSYEQYF.

The chain recombines TRBV25-1 with TRBJ2-2; 8 bases line up with TRBD2. The V gene end was trimmed by 3 bases and the J gene end by 1 base; junction bases not matched to a gene: 4. The CDR3 has 16 residues. The germline V gene has CDR1 MGHDK and CDR2 SYGVNS. The CDR3 is CASSDGRGGNTGELFF. CDR3 coding DNA: TGTGCCAGCAGTGATGGACGGGGGGGGAACACCGGGGAGCTGTTTTTT.

This chain joins TRBV24-1 and TRBJ2-1; 13 bases match TRBD2. The CDR3 covers 16 residues. CDR1 is KGHDR, CDR2 SFDVKD, per germline. The ends lost 9 bases at V and 2 bases at J; junction bases unmatched: 6. CDR3 nucleotide sequence: TGTGCCACCGGAACTAGCGGGGGGGCCCCCTACAATGAGCAGTTCTTC. Protein: CATGTSGGAPYNEQFF.

Note on this clonotype: A read error may be the cause here, since a much bigger clone is one base away. The chain carries TRBV19 and TRBJ1-1, with a tentative D call TRBD1 (5 bases). The CDR3 consists of 16 residues. The germline gives CDR1 LNHDA, CDR2 SQIVND (reference sequence). The CDR3 nucleotides are TGTGCCAGTAGTATAGAAAGGCCCGCGGGGCAGGCTGAAGATTTCTTT. Its translation: CASSIERPAGQAEDFF.

As to this clonotype: A much larger clone sits a single nucleotide away, making a read error possible. V is TRBV12-3 or TRBV12-4 and J is TRBJ1-5; no definite D call. The CDR3 is 15 residues long. V lost 7 bases and J 3 bases, leaving 16 bases between the germline ends. CDR3: CASKRDGNINQPQHF. The CDR3 region has the DNA TGTGCCAGCAAAAGAGACGGGAATATCAATCAGCCCCAGCATTTT.